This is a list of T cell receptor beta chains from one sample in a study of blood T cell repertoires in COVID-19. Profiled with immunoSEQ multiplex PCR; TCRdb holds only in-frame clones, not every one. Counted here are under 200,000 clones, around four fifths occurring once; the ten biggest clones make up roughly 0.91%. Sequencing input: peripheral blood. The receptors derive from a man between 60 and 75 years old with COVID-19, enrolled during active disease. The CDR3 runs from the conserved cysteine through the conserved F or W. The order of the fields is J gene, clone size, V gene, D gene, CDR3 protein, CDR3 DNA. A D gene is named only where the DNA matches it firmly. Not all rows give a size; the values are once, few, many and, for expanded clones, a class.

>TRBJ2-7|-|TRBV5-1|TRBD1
CASSQPGQGYEQYF
TGCGCCAGCAGCCAACCGGGACAGGGCTACGAGCAGTACTTC
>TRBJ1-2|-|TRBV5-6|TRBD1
CASTSQGVYGYTF
TGTGCCAGCACCTCACAGGGGGTCTATGGCTACACCTTC
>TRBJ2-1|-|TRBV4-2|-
CASSRGSEGHEQFF
TGTGCCAGCAGCCGGGGTAGTGAGGGCCATGAGCAGTTCTTC
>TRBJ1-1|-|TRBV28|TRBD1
CASSLGPTGGAFF
TGTGCCAGCAGTTTGGGCCCGACAGGGGGAGCTTTCTTT
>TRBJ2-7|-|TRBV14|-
CASSPSSYEQYF
TGTGCCAGCAGCCCTAGCTCCTACGAGCAGTACTTC
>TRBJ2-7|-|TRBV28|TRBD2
CASSFHLAALSYEQYF
TGTGCCAGCAGTTTCCATCTAGCGGCCCTCTCCTACGAGCAGTACTTC
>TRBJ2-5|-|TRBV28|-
CASTLGGEETQYF
TGTGCCAGCACCTTAGGAGGGGAAGAGACCCAGTACTTC
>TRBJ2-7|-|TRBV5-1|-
CASSSGSYYEQYF
TGCGCCAGCAGCTCAGGCAGCTACTACGAGCAGTACTTC
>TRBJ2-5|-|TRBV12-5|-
CASGLSGRETQYF
TGTGCTAGTGGTTTGTCAGGCAGGGAGACCCAGTACTTC
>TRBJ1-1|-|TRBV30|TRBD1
CAWSRQGAKEAFF
TGTGCCTGGAGTAGACAGGGGGCTAAAGAAGCTTTCTTT
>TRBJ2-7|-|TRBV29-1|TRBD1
CSVDPRQGSGEQYF
TGCAGCGTTGATCCCAGACAGGGTAGTGGCGAGCAGTACTTC
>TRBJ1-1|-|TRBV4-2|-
CASSQDRRAAFF
TGTGCCAGCAGCCAAGATAGGAGGGCGGCTTTCTTT
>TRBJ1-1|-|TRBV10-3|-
CAISESGRSEAFF
TGTGCCATCAGTGAGTCGGGGAGGTCTGAAGCTTTCTTT
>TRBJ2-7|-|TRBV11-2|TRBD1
CASSLAALGQGAYEQYF
TGTGCCAGCAGCTTAGCTGCGTTGGGACAGGGGGCCTACGAGCAGTACTTC
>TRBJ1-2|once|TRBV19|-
CATARGYGYTF
TGTGCCACCGCAAGGGGGTATGGCTACACCTTC
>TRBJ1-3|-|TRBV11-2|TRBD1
CASSLISRQGRPGNTIYF
TGTGCCAGCAGCTTAATTAGCCGACAGGGGCGCCCTGGAAACACCATATATTTT
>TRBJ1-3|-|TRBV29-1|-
CSVRAPPNGNTIYF
TGCAGCGTTCGAGCCCCCCCGAATGGAAACACCATATATTTT
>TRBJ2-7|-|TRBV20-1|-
CSAGQSYEQYF
TGCAGTGCCGGACAGTCCTACGAGCAGTACTTC
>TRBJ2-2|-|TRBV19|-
CASQTDQGWNTGELFF
TGTGCCAGTCAAACCGACCAGGGGTGGAACACCGGGGAGCTGTTTTTT
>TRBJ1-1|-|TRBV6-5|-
CASSYAGGLEAFF
TGTGCCAGCAGTTACGCGGGGGGACTTGAAGCTTTCTTT
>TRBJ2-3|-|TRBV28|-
CASRVGGTSTDTQYF
TGTGCCAGCAGGGTGGGCGGGACTAGCACAGATACGCAGTATTTT
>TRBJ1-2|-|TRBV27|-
CASRSLGGYGYTF
TGTGCCAGCAGATCCTTGGGGGGCTATGGCTACACCTTC
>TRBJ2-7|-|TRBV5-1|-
CASSLNRNYEQYF
TGCGCCAGCAGCTTGAACAGGAACTACGAGCAGTACTTC
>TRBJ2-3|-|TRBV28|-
CASRAGGVGSTDTQYF
TGTGCCAGCAGGGCGGGCGGGGTAGGAAGCACAGATACGCAGTATTTT
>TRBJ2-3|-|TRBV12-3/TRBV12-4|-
CASSADTQYF
TGTGCCAGCAGTGCGGATACGCAGTATTTT
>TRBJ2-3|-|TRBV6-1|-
CASSDAASTDTQYF
TGTGCCAGCAGTGACGCGGCTAGCACAGATACGCAGTATTTT
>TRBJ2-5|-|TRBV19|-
CASSERLRGQETQYF
TGTGCCAGTAGTGAAAGGTTAAGGGGCCAAGAGACCCAGTACTTC
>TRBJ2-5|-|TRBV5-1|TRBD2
CASSLRTSALQETQYF
TGCGCCAGCAGCTTGCGGACTAGCGCCCTCCAAGAGACCCAGTACTTC
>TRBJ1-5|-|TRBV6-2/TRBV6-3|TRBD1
CASSYVRGQHQPQHF
TGTGCCAGCAGTTACGTCAGGGGGCAGCATCAGCCCCAGCATTTT